This is a list of T cell receptor beta chains from one sample in a study of T cell responses to AZD1222 COVID-19 vaccine. TCRdb keeps only in-frame clones here, not all; method: immunoSEQ multiplex PCR. There are 85,000 to 120,000 clones in the sample; about 86% occur only once, and approximately 5% lies in the top ten. This sample comprised peripheral blood, obtained on day 0 of AZD1222 vaccination. These receptors originate from an adult in good health. The CDR3 runs from the conserved cysteine through the conserved F or W. A D gene is named only where the DNA matches it firmly. Clone sizes are given selectively: once, few, many, or a class where the clone is expanded.

j_call | v_call | clone_size | d_call | cdr3_aa | cdr3_nt
TRBJ1-6 | TRBV11-1 | NA | TRBD1 | CASSPRTGGISPLHF | TGTGCCAGCAGCCCTCGGACAGGGGGCATTTCACCCCTCCACTTT
TRBJ2-1 | TRBV30 | NA | TRBD1 | CAWGTGVLYNEQFF | TGTGCCTGGGGGACAGGGGTCTTGTACAATGAGCAGTTCTTC
TRBJ2-6 | TRBV7-2 | once | NA | CASSSVAGANVLTF | TGTGCCAGCAGCTCAGTCGCTGGGGCCAACGTCCTGACTTTC
TRBJ1-1 | TRBV6-1 | few | TRBD1 | CASSESPGQGRGMNTEAFF | TGTGCCAGCAGTGAATCACCGGGACAGGGGCGGGGGATGAACACTGAAGCTTTCTTT
TRBJ2-7 | TRBV15 | few | NA | CATSLGDTYEQYF | TGTGCCACCAGCCTAGGAGACACCTACGAGCAGTACTTC
TRBJ2-7 | TRBV29-1 | NA | NA | CSVAGTFRSYEQYF | TGCAGCGTCGCCGGGACTTTCCGCTCCTACGAGCAGTACTTC
TRBJ2-1 | TRBV7-8 | NA | TRBD2 | CASSPRTSRSYNEQFF | TGTGCCAGCAGCCCAAGGACTAGTAGGTCCTACAATGAGCAGTTCTTC
TRBJ1-5 | TRBV18 | NA | TRBD1 | CASSTGANQPQHF | TGTGCCAGCTCCACAGGGGCCAATCAGCCCCAGCATTTT
TRBJ1-2 | TRBV29-1 | NA | NA | CSVGTSNYGYTF | TGCAGCGTGGGGACATCCAACTATGGCTACACCTTC
TRBJ1-2 | TRBV5-1 | NA | TRBD1 | CASSLEQGTGYTF | TGCGCCAGCAGCTTGGAACAGGGGACTGGCTACACCTTC
TRBJ2-1 | TRBV18 | NA | NA | CASSPSTSKPTNEQFF | TGTGCCAGCTCACCCTCCACTAGCAAGCCCACAAATGAGCAGTTCTTC
TRBJ2-1 | TRBV13 | once | TRBD2 | CASSLAGVGEQFF | TGTGCCAGCAGCTTGGCGGGGGTAGGTGAGCAGTTCTTC
TRBJ2-3 | TRBV9 | NA | NA | CASSVATDTQYF | TGTGCCAGCAGCGTAGCGACAGATACGCAGTATTTT
TRBJ1-1 | TRBV10-1 | NA | NA | CASSRFSYNRDPEAFF | TGCGCCAGCAGTCGTTTCTCCTATAACAGGGATCCTGAAGCTTTCTTT
TRBJ1-1 | TRBV5-6 | NA | NA | CASSPPPRVNTEAFF | TGTGCCAGCAGCCCACCCCCCAGAGTGAACACTGAAGCTTTCTTT
TRBJ2-7 | TRBV6-5 | NA | NA | CASCLENLYEQYF | TGTGCCAGCTGTTTGGAAAACCTCTACGAGCAGTACTTC
TRBJ2-6 | TRBV11-2 | NA | TRBD1 | CASSRTGGVSGANVLTF | TGTGCCAGCTCCAGGACAGGGGGTGTTTCTGGGGCCAACGTCCTGACTTTC
TRBJ2-3 | TRBV5-1 | few | TRBD1 | CASSQGTGGVTQYF | TGCGCCAGCAGTCAGGGGACAGGGGGTGTTACGCAGTATTTT